The rows below give T cell receptor beta chains drawn from one sample of a study of primary melanoma T cells and metastatic recurrence. Using immunoSEQ multiplex PCR, the repertoire was profiled, and TCRdb retains in-frame clones only, with some absent. The listing records nearly 40 clones. The sample taken for sequencing was melanoma tumor tissue. The receptors shown here come from a human donor with melanoma. Each CDR3 is given with its conserved first and last residue. A D gene is named only where the DNA matches it firmly. Clone size is not always given. Where it is, it says once, few, many or a class for expanded clones.

>TRBV29-1|TRBJ2-3|NA|NA
CSVWQGGTDTQYF
TGCAGCGTTTGGCAGGGAGGCACAGATACGCAGTATTTT
>TRBV19|TRBJ1-5|NA|NA
CASSSTGTQPQHF
TGTGCCAGTAGTTCAACAGGGACCCAGCCCCAGCATTTT
>TRBV14|TRBJ2-1|NA|NA
CASSHGLGNEQFF
TGTGCCAGCAGCCATGGACTGGGGAATGAGCAGTTCTTC
>TRBV12-5|TRBJ2-1|NA|NA
CAISTPGDGSNEQFF
TGTGCCATCAGTACCCCGGGAGATGGTTCCAATGAGCAGTTCTTC
>TRBV23-1|TRBJ2-6|NA|NA
CASTSYPDTLKSANVLTF
TGCGCCAGCACCTCCTATCCGGACACACTAAAGAGCGCCAACGTCCTGACTTTC
>TRBV11-3|TRBJ1-2|hyperexpanded|NA
CASSPEAGFYYGYTF
TGTGCCAGCAGCCCGGAGGCAGGTTTCTACTATGGCTACACCTTC
>TRBV5-1|TRBJ2-3|NA|TRBD2
CASRSSSGDSQSTDTQYF
TGCGCCAGCAGAAGTAGTAGCGGGGATTCACAGAGCACAGATACGCAGTATTTT
>TRBV7-1|TRBJ1-2|NA|TRBD1
CASSLRQGISGYTF
TGTGCCAGCAGCTTGAGACAGGGGATCTCTGGCTACACCTTC
>TRBV11-3|TRBJ2-5|NA|TRBD1
CASSWRPGQLWETQYF
TGTGCCAGCAGCTGGAGACCGGGACAGTTGTGGGAGACCCAGTACTTC
>TRBV11-3|TRBJ1-3|NA|TRBD1
CASSITRDRGNTIYF
TGTGCCAGCAGCATTACCCGGGACAGAGGAAACACCATATATTTT
>TRBV18|TRBJ2-1|NA|TRBD1
CASSPGTVGGIEQFF
TGTGCCAGCTCCCCCGGGACAGTCGGAGGTATTGAGCAGTTCTTC
>TRBV11-3|TRBJ2-2|NA|NA
CASSLEGGTTGELFF
TGTGCCAGCAGCTTAGAGGGCGGGACCACCGGGGAGCTGTTTTTT
>TRBV28|TRBJ2-5|NA|NA
CASIHERRLGETQYF
TGTGCCAGCATCCACGAAAGGAGGTTGGGAGAGACCCAGTACTTC
>TRBV11-3|TRBJ2-7|NA|TRBD2
CVSSLDSGRAWEQYF
TGTGTCAGCAGCTTAGATAGCGGGAGGGCCTGGGAGCAGTACTTC
>TRBV19|TRBJ1-2|once|TRBD1
CASSAQGAGNYGYTF
TGTGCCAGTAGTGCGCAGGGGGCCGGTAACTATGGCTACACCTTC
>TRBV18|TRBJ2-2|NA|NA
CASSPQNTGELFF
TGTGCCAGCTCACCGCAAAACACCGGGGAGCTGTTTTTT
>TRBV18|TRBJ2-2|NA|NA
CASSAGGPNTGELFF
TGTGCCAGCTCGGCAGGGGGGCCGAACACCGGGGAGCTGTTTTTT